A selection of T cell receptor beta chains follows, all from one sample in a study of blood T cell repertoires in COVID-19. Method: immunoSEQ multiplex PCR; TCRdb's copy keeps in-frame clones and lacks some. This sample carries under 200,000 clones, around 84% of them seen once, and the ten largest clones take approximately 7%. The sample taken for sequencing was peripheral blood. The source is a man between 50 and 59 years old with active or convalescent COVID-19. Both conserved end residues are part of each CDR3. A D gene is named only where the DNA matches it firmly. Clone size is stated in some rows and not others, as once, few, many or a class when expanded.

J gene	clone size	D gene	V gene	CDR3 DNA	CDR3 protein
TRBJ2-1	-	-	TRBV7-2	TGTGCCAGCAGCTTAGACGCCCGAGCCAATGAGCAGTTCTTC	CASSLDARANEQFF
TRBJ1-1	-	-	TRBV7-9	TGTGCCAGCAGCTTAGCGCCAGGTACTGAAGCTTTCTTT	CASSLAPGTEAFF
TRBJ2-1	-	-	TRBV6-2/TRBV6-3	TGTGCCAGCAGTTACGATCGGTACAATGAGCAGTTCTTC	CASSYDRYNEQFF
TRBJ2-7	-	-	TRBV21-1	TGTGCCAGCAGCAACTTAAGGGGCTCCTACGAGCAGTACTTC	CASSNLRGSYEQYF
TRBJ2-2	-	-	TRBV28	TGTGCCACCAACATCGGGGAATCCGGGGAGCTGTTTTTT	CATNIGESGELFF
TRBJ1-5	-	-	TRBV7-6	TGTGCCAGCAGCTTAGTGGAAGGGGGAAATCAGCCCCAGCATTTT	CASSLVEGGNQPQHF
TRBJ1-1	-	TRBD1	TRBV3-1/TRBV3-2	TGTGCCAGCAGCCTTGGGACAGGGGGCGGGGTCACTGAAGCTTTCTTT	CASSLGTGGGVTEAFF
TRBJ1-3	once	-	TRBV5-5	TGTGCCAGCGCGCTCGGGGCTGGAAACACCATATATTTT	CASALGAGNTIYF
TRBJ1-4	-	TRBD1	TRBV4-3	TGCGCCAGCAGCCAAGAAGGGAGTCGACAGGGGATAACTAATGAAAAACTGTTTTTT	CASSQEGSRQGITNEKLFF
TRBJ2-3	-	TRBD1	TRBV18	TGTGCCAGCTCACCGGGACAGGGGGCCCCAGATACGCAGTATTTT	CASSPGQGAPDTQYF
TRBJ2-7	-	TRBD2	TRBV5-3	TGTGCCAGAAGGGACGCGGGGGGTCCTTACGAGCAGTACTTC	CARRDAGGPYEQYF
TRBJ2-1	-	TRBD2	TRBV9	TGTGCCAGCAGCCCACGGACTAGTAGGTCCTCCTACAATGAGCAGTTCTTC	CASSPRTSRSSYNEQFF
TRBJ1-2	-	-	TRBV28	TGTGCCAGCAGTTTCTCCGGGGTCCGGGGCTACACCTTC	CASSFSGVRGYTF
TRBJ1-1	-	TRBD1	TRBV5-4	TGTGCCAGCAGCTGGGGGACAGGTAACACTGAAGCTTTCTTT	CASSWGTGNTEAFF
TRBJ2-6	-	-	TRBV19	TGTGCCAGTAGTATTGAGGGTCGCGCAGGGGCTGGGGCCAACGTCCTGACTTTC	CASSIEGRAGAGANVLTF
TRBJ2-7	-	TRBD1	TRBV4-2	TGTACCAGCAGCCTCCGAGCCCGGACAGGGTACTACGAGCAGTACTTC	CTSSLRARTGYYEQYF
TRBJ1-1	-	-	TRBV5-4	TGTGCCAGCACCCTGGGGGGGGGCTCCACTGAAGCTTTCTTT	CASTLGGGSTEAFF
TRBJ1-1	-	-	TRBV7-2	TGTGCCAGCAGCCCAGATCGGGGGAACACTGAAGCTTTCTTT	CASSPDRGNTEAFF
TRBJ1-1	-	-	TRBV6-5	TGTGCCAGCAGTTACAGTGGGGGCACGGGGAACACTGAAGCTTTCTTT	CASSYSGGTGNTEAFF
TRBJ2-2	-	TRBD1	TRBV11-3	TGTGCCAGCAGCTCCGCCGGGACAGACACCGGGGAGCTGTTTTTT	CASSSAGTDTGELFF
TRBJ2-5	-	TRBD1	TRBV5-1	TGCGCCAGCAGCTTAATAACAGGGGCGGAGGAGACCCAGTACTTC	CASSLITGAEETQYF
TRBJ1-1	-	-	TRBV4-1	TGCGCCAGCAGCCCCCAGGACACCCGAAGGGGTGAAGCTTTCTTT	CASSPQDTRRGEAFF
TRBJ2-1	-	-	TRBV11-3	TGTGCCAGCAGCTTAGGGGGAGAGTACAATGAGCAGTTCTTC	CASSLGGEYNEQFF
TRBJ1-5	-	-	TRBV6-1	TGTGCCAGCAGTGAAGATAGGGGGGGGGCTTATGGCAATCAGCCCCAGCATTTT	CASSEDRGGAYGNQPQHF
TRBJ2-3	-	TRBD1	TRBV29-1	TGCAGCGTTGAGGGGCGTGGGACAGGGACAGATACGCAGTATTTT	CSVEGRGTGTDTQYF
TRBJ1-2	few	-	TRBV4-2	TGTGCCAGCAGCCATCATGACAGGTTCTATGGCTACACCTTC	CASSHHDRFYGYTF
TRBJ2-5	-	TRBD2	TRBV5-1	TGCGCCAGCAGCTCGCGGGGGAAAGAGACCCAGTACTTC	CASSSRGKETQYF
TRBJ1-1	-	TRBD1	TRBV19	TGTGCCAGTAGTCCACGACAGGGGAACAATTGGAACACTGAAGCTTTCTTT	CASSPRQGNNWNTEAFF
TRBJ1-1	-	-	TRBV6-5	TGTGCCAGCAGGCGCCAGGGTAATTTGAACACTGAAGCTTTCTTT	CASRRQGNLNTEAFF
TRBJ1-2	-	TRBD1	TRBV9	TGTGCCAGCAGCCCCCGGACAGGGAGTGGCTATGGCTACACCTTC	CASSPRTGSGYGYTF
TRBJ1-1	-	TRBD1	TRBV5-1	TGCGCCAGCAGCTTGGCCCGGGACAGCAAGGACACTGAAGCTTTCTTT	CASSLARDSKDTEAFF
TRBJ2-2	-	TRBD2	TRBV30	TGTGCCTGGAGGGTATTTAGCGGGAGAGGCGGGGAGCTGTTTTTT	CAWRVFSGRGGELFF
TRBJ1-1	-	TRBD1	TRBV2	TGTGCCAGCAGGGGGACAGACCTGAACACTGAAGCTTTCTTT	CASRGTDLNTEAFF
TRBJ2-2	-	-	TRBV7-8	TGTGCCAGCAGCTCTCCCTCTAACACCGGGGAGCTGTTTTTT	CASSSPSNTGELFF
TRBJ2-7	-	-	TRBV6-5	TGTGCCAGCAGTTACCAAGAGTCCTACGAGCAGTACTTC	CASSYQESYEQYF
TRBJ1-4	few	-	TRBV10-3	TGTGCCATCAGTGACAACATCGGGGAGAATGAAAAACTGTTTTTT	CAISDNIGENEKLFF
TRBJ2-4	-	-	TRBV21-1	TGTGCCAGTGGGTGGGGACAGGGCCAAAAAAACATTCAGTACTTC	CASGWGQGQKNIQYF
TRBJ2-3	-	-	TRBV19	TGTGCCAGTAGTATTGGAGGGTATGGCACAGATACGCAGTATTTT	CASSIGGYGTDTQYF
TRBJ2-7	-	TRBD1	TRBV15	TGTGCCACCAGCAGAAGACAGGGCTACGAGCAGTACTTC	CATSRRQGYEQYF
TRBJ2-1	once	-	TRBV29-1	TGCAGCGTTGATTCTAACTCCTACAATGAGCAGTTCTTC	CSVDSNSYNEQFF
TRBJ2-1	-	-	TRBV4-3	TGCGCCAGCAGCCAAGAAACCGGGTTTGATTTGTCGGTACATCATGAGCAGTTCTTC	CASSQETGFDLSVHHEQFF
TRBJ1-2	-	TRBD1	TRBV14	TGTGCCAGCAGCCAAGATTTTGCAGGGGGCTATGGCTACACCTTC	CASSQDFAGGYGYTF
TRBJ1-1	-	TRBD1	TRBV14	TGTGCCAGCAGTCCCCGGACAGGGAGGACGACTGAAGCTTTCTTT	CASSPRTGRTTEAFF
TRBJ2-7	-	TRBD2	TRBV7-2	TGTGCCAGCAGCCCCGACGGGGGGGCTGGCGAGCAGTACTTC	CASSPDGGAGEQYF
TRBJ1-5	few	-	TRBV28	TGTGCCAGCAGACGACTGGGAGAGTTGTATAGCAATCAGCCCCAGCATTTT	CASRRLGELYSNQPQHF
TRBJ2-5	once	TRBD1	TRBV19	TGTGCCAGTAGTATAACAGGGGGCGCAGAGACCCAGTACTTC	CASSITGGAETQYF
TRBJ2-7	-	TRBD2	TRBV24-1	TGTGCCACCAGTGACTGGGGGACTAACGGGGAGCAGTACTTC	CATSDWGTNGEQYF
TRBJ1-3	-	-	TRBV7-8	TGTGCCAGCAGCCTCAAGAGTGGAAACACCATATATTTT	CASSLKSGNTIYF
TRBJ1-1	-	-	TRBV29-1	TGCAGCGCATACCCAGGGATAGGCGCTGAAGCTTTCTTT	CSAYPGIGAEAFF